This record looks at one T cell receptor (beta chain) sequence and its context. Its target is unknown. CDR3 length equals 14 residues. CDR1 and CDR2 from the germline V gene are SGHNT and YYREEE (reference sequence). The V segment lost 4 bases and the J segment 5 bases; nucleotides outside the gene matches: 6. The data were obtained in a study of cytomegalovirus exposure and HLA in healthy donors. Findings and limits, study-wide: Reportedly, HLA-A and HLA-B alleles of most subjects were accurately predicted from TCR beta. In an earlier analysis, productive rearrangement rates for most beta V segments clustered near 87% or 30%.

Both 60 Vbeta primers and 13 Jbeta primers went into the PCR. The table came from immunoSEQ multiplex PCR; TCRdb's copy has only in-frame clones and leaves some out. The sample lists roughly 110,000 clones, around 73% occurring once. Sequencing was performed on PBMCs. The chain is built from TRBV5-4 and TRBJ2-5, with 9 bases lining up with TRBD2. The receptor's source is a man aged 25-45 years in good health and CMV-seronegative. This CDR3 is CASSPAGGGETQYF. The CDR3, as DNA: TGTGCCAGCAGCCCAGCGGGGGGCGGGGAGACCCAGTACTTC.